The rows below give T cell receptor beta chains drawn from one sample of a study of OX40 agonist ivuxolimab in advanced cancers. Using immunoSEQ multiplex PCR, the repertoire was profiled, and TCRdb retains in-frame clones only, with some absent. The sample holds about 76,000 clones; about 85% are singletons and the top ten take less than 4%. Sample: CD4+ or CD8+ T cells sorted from blood, taken in a trial of the OX40 agonist ivuxolimab. These receptors all stem from an adult with an advanced solid tumor such as melanoma, head and neck, liver or kidney cancer. Both conserved end residues are part of each CDR3. D genes are given only for firm matches. Size is stated for part of the rows, as once, few or many counts, or as a class when the clone is expanded.

D: TRBD1; size: NA; V: TRBV5-1; J: TRBJ2-2; DNA: TGCGCCAGCAGCGTGAACAGGGGGCAGATCGGGGAGCTGTTTTTT; CDR3: CASSVNRGQIGELFF
D: TRBD1; size: NA; V: TRBV6-5; J: TRBJ2-7; DNA: TGTGCCAGCAGTTCCTTCGCCGGGACAGGGATGAGGGAGCAGTACTTC; CDR3: CASSSFAGTGMREQYF
D: NA; size: NA; V: TRBV5-5; J: TRBJ2-7; DNA: TGTGCCAGCAGCTATGCTCGGCAGGGCGCTACTTACGAGCAGTACTTC; CDR3: CASSYARQGATYEQYF
D: NA; size: once; V: TRBV25-1; J: TRBJ1-1; DNA: TGTGCCAGCAAGCGGAGTCAGGGGAACACTGAAGCTTTCTTT; CDR3: CASKRSQGNTEAFF
D: NA; size: NA; V: TRBV7-2; J: TRBJ2-1; DNA: TGTGCCAGCAGCTTGAAGGGCTCCTACAATGAGCAGTTCTTC; CDR3: CASSLKGSYNEQFF
D: NA; size: few; V: TRBV30; J: TRBJ1-1; DNA: TGTGCCTGGTTAGTTGACGCTGCCGGAGGCACTGAAGCTTTCTTT; CDR3: CAWLVDAAGGTEAFF
D: TRBD1; size: few; V: TRBV7-9; J: TRBJ2-2; DNA: TGTGCCAGCAGCCAACAGGGGATGAGCACCGGGGAGCTGTTTTTT; CDR3: CASSQQGMSTGELFF
D: TRBD2; size: NA; V: TRBV30; J: TRBJ2-5; DNA: TGTGCCTCGAGACTAGCGGGGGCCCAAGAGACCCAGTACTTC; CDR3: CASRLAGAQETQYF
D: NA; size: NA; V: TRBV7-2; J: TRBJ1-2; DNA: TGTGCCAGCAGCTTAGAGGGATTCGCCCTCGCCATAGGCTACACCTTC; CDR3: CASSLEGFALAIGYTF
D: TRBD1; size: NA; V: TRBV19; J: TRBJ1-5; DNA: TGTGCCAGTAGTCTGGGACAGGGGGCGGCCATATATCAGCCCCAGCATTTT; CDR3: CASSLGQGAAIYQPQHF
D: NA; size: NA; V: TRBV11-2; J: TRBJ1-3; DNA: TGTGCCAGAGCCCCGAGTTGGGGCCGCAATCGAAACACCATATATTTT; CDR3: CARAPSWGRNRNTIYF
D: NA; size: NA; V: TRBV5-4; J: TRBJ2-1; DNA: TGTGCCAGCAGCGTATCAGCGGAGTTAAGAGGCAGCTCCTACAATGAGCAGTTCTTC; CDR3: CASSVSAELRGSSYNEQFF
D: NA; size: NA; V: TRBV4-1; J: TRBJ1-5; DNA: TGCGCCAGCAGCCAAGCTGCCGAGCTTCCAATGCCCCAGCATTTT; CDR3: CASSQAAELPMPQHF
D: NA; size: NA; V: TRBV2; J: TRBJ1-1; DNA: TGTGCCAGCAGGAGAACTGAAGCTTTCTTT; CDR3: CASRRTEAFF
D: NA; size: NA; V: TRBV2; J: TRBJ2-7; DNA: TGTGCCACTCAAAAACAGGGCCAGTACGAGCAGTACTTC; CDR3: CATQKQGQYEQYF
D: NA; size: once; V: TRBV4-1; J: TRBJ1-5; DNA: TGCGCCAGCAGCCAAGACCCGTCGAGCAATCAGCCCCAGCATTTT; CDR3: CASSQDPSSNQPQHF
D: NA; size: many; V: TRBV6-5; J: TRBJ2-1; DNA: TGTGCCAGCGGTTCGGGTCACCGCAATGAGCAGTTCTTC; CDR3: CASGSGHRNEQFF
D: NA; size: few; V: TRBV6-5; J: TRBJ1-1; DNA: TGTGCCAGCAGTCTCGAAAATACAGCGAACACTGAAGCTTTCTTT; CDR3: CASSLENTANTEAFF
D: NA; size: NA; V: TRBV5-5; J: TRBJ1-1; DNA: TGTGCCAGCACGTTTAGGGTCCAGAACACTGAAGCTTTCTTT; CDR3: CASTFRVQNTEAFF
D: NA; size: few; V: TRBV11-2; J: TRBJ1-3; DNA: TGTGCCAGCAGCTTAGAGCCAGCTGGAAACACCATATATTTT; CDR3: CASSLEPAGNTIYF
D: TRBD1; size: NA; V: TRBV5-1; J: TRBJ1-2; DNA: TGCGCCAGCAGCTTGGGGGACAGTCTTAACTATGGCTACACCTTC; CDR3: CASSLGDSLNYGYTF
D: TRBD1; size: NA; V: TRBV4-2; J: TRBJ1-2; DNA: TGTGCCAGCAGCCAGGGACAGGGAATCAACTATGGCTACACCTTC; CDR3: CASSQGQGINYGYTF
D: NA; size: NA; V: TRBV18; J: TRBJ1-2; DNA: TGTGCCAGCTCACCCGGAAGACTCATGGGCTTGGGAGGTGGCTACACCTTC; CDR3: CASSPGRLMGLGGGYTF
D: TRBD1; size: NA; V: TRBV12-5; J: TRBJ2-1; DNA: TGTGCTAGTGGTTTGGGACAGGGGAACCACAATGAGCAGTTCTTC; CDR3: CASGLGQGNHNEQFF
D: NA; size: NA; V: TRBV6-5; J: TRBJ2-7; DNA: TGTGCCAGCAGTTATGGGGTCGCGGGGAGCTCCTACGAGCAGTACTTC; CDR3: CASSYGVAGSSYEQYF
D: NA; size: NA; V: TRBV5-6; J: TRBJ1-5; DNA: TGTGCCAGCAGCTTCGCAGGTCATAGCAATCAGCCCCAGCATTTT; CDR3: CASSFAGHSNQPQHF
D: TRBD2; size: NA; V: TRBV5-4; J: TRBJ2-5; DNA: TGTGCCAGCAGCTTACAAGCGGGGCGGGAGGAGACCCAGTACTTC; CDR3: CASSLQAGREETQYF
D: NA; size: once; V: TRBV5-1; J: TRBJ1-6; DNA: TGCGCCAGCAGCTTGGCCGGGTTTTCACCCCTCCACTTT; CDR3: CASSLAGFSPLHF
D: NA; size: NA; V: TRBV29-1; J: TRBJ1-1; DNA: TGCAGCGCCTCGAGGGGGTCTGAAGCTTTCTTT; CDR3: CSASRGSEAFF
D: NA; size: NA; V: TRBV2; J: TRBJ1-5; DNA: TGTGCCAGCAGTGAAGACAGAGGAAATCAGCCCCAGCATTTT; CDR3: CASSEDRGNQPQHF
D: NA; size: NA; V: TRBV19; J: TRBJ1-3; DNA: TGTGCCAGTAGTATAGATGGGGTGAGGGCTGGAAACACCATATATTTT; CDR3: CASSIDGVRAGNTIYF
D: TRBD2; size: NA; V: TRBV5-6; J: TRBJ2-1; DNA: TGTGCCAGCAGCTTGGGTCGGCCGGGAGGTTCCTACAATGAGCAGTTCTTC; CDR3: CASSLGRPGGSYNEQFF
D: NA; size: NA; V: TRBV4-1; J: TRBJ2-2; DNA: TGCGCCAGCAGCCAAGGCGACGGTCGGGTCACCGGGGAGCTGTTTTTT; CDR3: CASSQGDGRVTGELFF
D: NA; size: NA; V: TRBV28; J: TRBJ2-7; DNA: TGTGCCAGCAGCGTTCCCGCCGGGACACCCGCCTACGAGCAGTACTTC; CDR3: CASSVPAGTPAYEQYF
D: NA; size: once; V: TRBV19; J: TRBJ2-1; DNA: TGTGCCAGTAGTACACTAGTTACCCTTCCGTACAATGAGCAGTTCTTC; CDR3: CASSTLVTLPYNEQFF
D: NA; size: NA; V: TRBV18; J: TRBJ1-3; DNA: TGTGCCAGCTCACCGAGGGCAGGGCTGGACACCATATATTTT; CDR3: CASSPRAGLDTIYF
D: NA; size: once; V: TRBV10-3; J: TRBJ2-7; DNA: TGTGCCATCAGTGTTTTGTCGGCAGGGGCCTACGAGCAGTACTTC; CDR3: CAISVLSAGAYEQYF
D: TRBD1; size: NA; V: TRBV5-4; J: TRBJ1-5; DNA: TGTGCCAGCAGCCAAGCGGACAGGGGTGAGGGCAATCAGCCCCAGCATTTT; CDR3: CASSQADRGEGNQPQHF
D: NA; size: NA; V: TRBV30; J: TRBJ2-5; DNA: TGTGCCTGGAGTGTTAAGAGCGGAGGGAGGGAGACCCAGTACTTC; CDR3: CAWSVKSGGRETQYF
D: NA; size: NA; V: TRBV28; J: TRBJ1-2; DNA: TGTGCCAGCCGACGGGATAACTATGGCTACACCTTC; CDR3: CASRRDNYGYTF
D: NA; size: once; V: TRBV7-9; J: TRBJ1-6; DNA: TGTGCCAGCAGCTTAGCTTCACCCCTCCACTTT; CDR3: CASSLASPLHF
D: NA; size: medium-sized; V: TRBV5-6; J: TRBJ1-6; DNA: TGTGCCAGCAGCTTGGGCAGGTTCTATAATTCACCCCTCCACTTT; CDR3: CASSLGRFYNSPLHF
D: NA; size: NA; V: TRBV6-6; J: TRBJ1-2; DNA: TGTGCCATCCAATCCGTCTACTATGGCTACACCTTC; CDR3: CAIQSVYYGYTF
D: NA; size: NA; V: TRBV7-9; J: TRBJ2-7; DNA: TGTGCCAGCAGCTCTAGACAGTCCTACGAGCAGTACTTC; CDR3: CASSSRQSYEQYF
D: NA; size: few; V: TRBV30; J: TRBJ2-1; DNA: TGTGCCTGGAGTCGAACAGGAACCAACAATGAGCAGTTCTTC; CDR3: CAWSRTGTNNEQFF
D: TRBD1; size: NA; V: TRBV19; J: TRBJ1-3; DNA: TGTGCCAGTAGGGGGGACAGGGGGCCTGGTGGAAACACCATATATTTT; CDR3: CASRGDRGPGGNTIYF
D: NA; size: few; V: TRBV29-1; J: TRBJ2-5; DNA: TGCAGCGTTGCCCACGGGACAATCACGGAGACCCAGTACTTC; CDR3: CSVAHGTITETQYF
D: NA; size: NA; V: TRBV5-4; J: TRBJ1-1; DNA: TGTGCCAGCAGCTTGGGGTCAGGATTGAGGATGAACACTGAAGCTTTCTTT; CDR3: CASSLGSGLRMNTEAFF
D: NA; size: NA; V: TRBV14; J: TRBJ2-7; DNA: TGTGCCAGCAGCCCAGGGGTCGAGCAGTACTTC; CDR3: CASSPGVEQYF
D: TRBD1; size: NA; V: TRBV7-2; J: TRBJ1-5; DNA: TGTGCCAGCAGCACAAACAGGGGTAGTCAGCCCCAGCATTTT; CDR3: CASSTNRGSQPQHF
D: NA; size: medium-sized; V: TRBV7-9; J: TRBJ1-1; DNA: TGTGCCAGCAGCTTACAGGGGCCGAACACTGAAGCTTTCTTT; CDR3: CASSLQGPNTEAFF
D: TRBD2; size: NA; V: TRBV19; J: TRBJ2-1; DNA: TGTGCCAGTAAGGGACTAGCGGGAGGGCAAACGGGGAATGAGCAGTTCTTC; CDR3: CASKGLAGGQTGNEQFF
D: NA; size: NA; V: TRBV6-5; J: TRBJ1-1; DNA: TGTGCCAGCAGGCCCGGCGGGAACACTGAAGCTTTCTTT; CDR3: CASRPGGNTEAFF
D: NA; size: NA; V: TRBV5-4; J: TRBJ1-1; DNA: TGTGCCAGCGCAGGTTGGGGTAGCGGAACTGAAGCTTTCTTT; CDR3: CASAGWGSGTEAFF
D: NA; size: NA; V: TRBV14; J: TRBJ2-1; DNA: TGTGCCAGCAGCCAAGTTCCGCACACGGGACACAACAATGAGCAGTTCTTC; CDR3: CASSQVPHTGHNNEQFF
D: TRBD1; size: NA; V: TRBV7-2; J: TRBJ2-1; DNA: TGTGCCAGCACCCGACCGGATGGCAGGGGGTACAATGAGCAGTTCTTC; CDR3: CASTRPDGRGYNEQFF
D: NA; size: NA; V: TRBV11-2; J: TRBJ2-7; DNA: TGTGCCAGCAGCCCCCACTACGAGCAGTACTTC; CDR3: CASSPHYEQYF
D: NA; size: NA; V: TRBV15; J: TRBJ2-3; DNA: TGTGCCACCAGCAGACGCGGGAACACAGATACGCAGTATTTT; CDR3: CATSRRGNTDTQYF